Following are 2 T cell receptor beta chains from one sample sequenced in a study of T cells in Graves' hyperthyroidism and ophthalmopathy. RNA transcripts provided the source from which TCR beta CDR3 regions were amplified. A first-round RT-PCR of the TCR CDR3 used the HTBI primer set. TCRdb recomputed calls from the multiplex PCR reads with MiXCR, one row per CDR3 protein. This table has 550,000 to 650,000 distinct CDR3 sequences, roughly 15% appearing once. Input material: blood. These receptors all come from a woman in her 40s with Graves' hyperthyroidism.

This clonotype was counted ten times or more. The rearrangement uses TRBV7-8 and TRBJ2-7, with TRBD1 matching over 9 bases. Losses at the gene ends were 0 bases for V and 3 bases for J; bases not matched to a gene: 6. This CDR3 has 16 residues. CDR1 and CDR2 from the germline V gene are SGHVS and FQNEAQ. The CDR3 spells CASSLAAGQGLYEQYF. CDR3 bases: TGTGCCAGCAGCTTAGCAGCGGGACAGGGCCTCTACGAGCAGTACTTC.

This clonotype was seen ten or more times. Written as DNA, the CDR3 is TGTGCCAGCAGCCTGGCGGGCATAGGCCATGAGCAGTTCTTC. This codes for CASSLAGIGHEQFF. The chain links TRBV3-1 to TRBJ2-1; the D gene is possibly TRBD2 (5 bases). This CDR3 has 14 amino acids. CDR1 LGHDT and CDR2 YNNKEL come from the germline V gene (reference sequence). V dropped 4 bases and J dropped 8 bases, with 15 bases sitting between them.